The 10 T cell receptor beta chains listed next were all sequenced from one sample in a study of tumor-infiltrating lymphocytes in primary liver carcinoma. Total RNA amounting to around 530 ng was the source from which TCR beta cDNA was made with a constant-region primer. Three nested multiplex PCR rounds, a slightly modified ARM-PCR method, built the TCR beta libraries. Researchers ran the first two PCR rounds for 10 cycles each with TRBV1-TRBV30 forward primers and a C-beta reverse primer. TCRdb called the multiplex PCR reads again in MiXCR, with one record for every CDR3 protein. This sample has about 99,000 distinct CDR3 sequences, with 69% found just once. Co-extraction of both nucleic acids (RNA and DNA) used about 19-33 mg of unsorted bulk tissue. Sequencing was carried out using liver tumor tissue from sampling region 5. Subset here: tumor region T5, tumor centre. Every receptor here comes from a woman between 55 and 75 years old with primary liver carcinoma and hepatitis B virus infection.

This clonotype was recorded once. A read error may produce the germline difference seen at one junction end. J is TRBJ2-7 and V is TRBV4-2, with 9 bases fitting TRBD2. The CDR3 has 16 amino acids. The V gene's germline CDR1 is LGHNA and CDR2 YNFKEQ. Here the CDR3 DNA reads TGTGCCAGTAGCCTCGGGACTAGCAGGAGGGTCAACAAGCAGTACTTC. Translating it yields CASSLGTSRRVNKQYF.

This clonotype was seen more than once but under ten times. Possible read error: a much larger clone is one base away. The chain recombines TRBV6-1 with TRBJ2-7, with TRBD2 matching 9 bases. The CDR3 is 15 residues long. CDR1 and CDR2 (germline): MNHNS, SASEGT. V gave up 3 bases and J gave up 3 bases; unmatched junction bases: 6. The CDR3 loop is CASSDGYSGSYEQYF. For the CDR3, the DNA is TGTGCCAGCAGTGACGGTTATAGCGGGAGCTACGAGCAGTACTTC.

Details on this clonotype: The junction departs from the called germline gene at one end, perhaps through a read error. The V call is TRBV4-2, the J call TRBJ2-3, with D hard to call. The CDR3 runs to 15 residues. The germline gives CDR1 LGHNA, CDR2 YNFKEQ. The CDR3 DNA sequence: TGTGTCAGCAGCCAAGCACGTTCGTTCGGAGATACGCAATATTTT. Translating it yields CVSSQARSFGDTQYF.

As to this clonotype: It may be a read error: a sequence one base away is much more abundant. The rearrangement uses TRBV10-3 and TRBJ2-3, with 11 bases fitting TRBD1. Trimming took 6 bases from V and 5 from J; bases not matched to a gene: 7. The germline V gene encodes CDR1 ENHRY and CDR2 SYGVKD. The CDR3 is 15 amino acids. The CDR3 coding sequence is TGTGCCATCAGCCGGACAGGGGGCAAGGGAGATACGCAGTATTTT. As protein: CAISRTGGKGDTQYF.

As regards this clonotype: The CDR3 does not close with the conserved phenylalanine or tryptophan, likely indicating a read error. The CDR3: CASIYALAGNTEAFC. In nucleotides, the CDR3 is TGTGCCAGCATTTACGCGTTGGCGGGGAACACTGAAGCTTTCTGT. J is TRBJ1-1 and V is TRBV6-5; D remains ambiguous. Germline lookup yields CDR1 MNHEY and CDR2 SVGAGI. The CDR3 runs 15 residues.

Turning to this clonotype: Mismatch with germline at one junction end may stem from a read error. V gene TRBV6-1 combines with J gene TRBJ2-2; D may be TRBD1 or TRBD2 (5 bases each). The CDR3 totals 15 residues. Germline V gives CDR1 MNHNS, CDR2 SASEGT. The CDR3, as DNA: TGTGCCAGCAAAGCAGGGCTGGAGAACACCGGGGAGCTGATTTTT. This codes for CASKAGLENTGELIF.

The chain employs TRBV29-1 and TRBJ2-3; 9 bases are shared with TRBD2. The CDR3 contains 13 residues. V lost 6 bases and J lost 8; bases outside the gene matches: 9. Germline-derived CDR1 and CDR2 are SQVTM and ANQGSEA. Here the CDR3 DNA reads TGCAGCGTCACTAGCGGGTTGGGGGGTACGCAGTATTTT. Encoded protein: CSVTSGLGGTQYF.

CDR3 sequence reads: CSSSVTSGRGYEQFF. The CDR3 DNA reads as TGCAGCTCCAGCGTGACTAGCGGGAGGGGGTATGAGCAGTTCTTC. The chain joins TRBV29-1 to TRBJ2-1; 14 bases are shared with TRBD2. The CDR3 is made up of 15 amino acids. J gave up 8 bases and V 8 bases, and 11 bases lay outside the gene matches. Germline V gene lookup returns CDR1 SQVTM and CDR2 ANQGSEA.

Remarks on this clonotype: Germline is not matched at one junction end, which may reflect a read error. This rearrangement joins TRBV11-2 to TRBJ2-2; TRBD2 is a possible D gene (6 bases). Germline CDR1 is SGHAT and CDR2 is FQNNGV. This CDR3 spans 12 amino acids. The CDR3 protein is CVTSLMGGELFF. The CDR3 DNA follows: TGTGTCACCAGCTTAATGGGCGGGGAGTTGTTTTTT.

Remarks on this clonotype: The junction departs from germline at one end; a sequencing error may be responsible. The J gene is TRBJ1-6, the V gene TRBV10-3; D unclear. Germline CDR1 and CDR2: ENHRY and SYGVKD. This CDR3 comprises 13 residues. The CDR3 loop reads CAIDPDGDSLLHF. As DNA, the CDR3 is TGTGCCATCGACCCCGACGGCGATTCACTCCTCCACTTT.